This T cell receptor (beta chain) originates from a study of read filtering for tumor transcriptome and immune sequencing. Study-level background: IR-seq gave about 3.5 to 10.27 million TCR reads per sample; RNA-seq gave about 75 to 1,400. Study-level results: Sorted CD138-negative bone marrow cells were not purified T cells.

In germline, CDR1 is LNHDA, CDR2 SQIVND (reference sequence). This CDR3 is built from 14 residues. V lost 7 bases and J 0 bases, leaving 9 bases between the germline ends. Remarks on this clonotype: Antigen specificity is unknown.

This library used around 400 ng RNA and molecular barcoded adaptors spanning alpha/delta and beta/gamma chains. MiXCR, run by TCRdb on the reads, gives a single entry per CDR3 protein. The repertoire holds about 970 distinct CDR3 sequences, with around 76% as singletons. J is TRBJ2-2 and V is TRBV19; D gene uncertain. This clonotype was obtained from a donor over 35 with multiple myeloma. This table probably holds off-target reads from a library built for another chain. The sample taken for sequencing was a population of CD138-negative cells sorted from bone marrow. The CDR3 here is CASTGRANTGELFF. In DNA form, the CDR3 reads TGTGCCAGTACGGGTAGGGCGAACACCGGGGAGCTGTTTTTT.